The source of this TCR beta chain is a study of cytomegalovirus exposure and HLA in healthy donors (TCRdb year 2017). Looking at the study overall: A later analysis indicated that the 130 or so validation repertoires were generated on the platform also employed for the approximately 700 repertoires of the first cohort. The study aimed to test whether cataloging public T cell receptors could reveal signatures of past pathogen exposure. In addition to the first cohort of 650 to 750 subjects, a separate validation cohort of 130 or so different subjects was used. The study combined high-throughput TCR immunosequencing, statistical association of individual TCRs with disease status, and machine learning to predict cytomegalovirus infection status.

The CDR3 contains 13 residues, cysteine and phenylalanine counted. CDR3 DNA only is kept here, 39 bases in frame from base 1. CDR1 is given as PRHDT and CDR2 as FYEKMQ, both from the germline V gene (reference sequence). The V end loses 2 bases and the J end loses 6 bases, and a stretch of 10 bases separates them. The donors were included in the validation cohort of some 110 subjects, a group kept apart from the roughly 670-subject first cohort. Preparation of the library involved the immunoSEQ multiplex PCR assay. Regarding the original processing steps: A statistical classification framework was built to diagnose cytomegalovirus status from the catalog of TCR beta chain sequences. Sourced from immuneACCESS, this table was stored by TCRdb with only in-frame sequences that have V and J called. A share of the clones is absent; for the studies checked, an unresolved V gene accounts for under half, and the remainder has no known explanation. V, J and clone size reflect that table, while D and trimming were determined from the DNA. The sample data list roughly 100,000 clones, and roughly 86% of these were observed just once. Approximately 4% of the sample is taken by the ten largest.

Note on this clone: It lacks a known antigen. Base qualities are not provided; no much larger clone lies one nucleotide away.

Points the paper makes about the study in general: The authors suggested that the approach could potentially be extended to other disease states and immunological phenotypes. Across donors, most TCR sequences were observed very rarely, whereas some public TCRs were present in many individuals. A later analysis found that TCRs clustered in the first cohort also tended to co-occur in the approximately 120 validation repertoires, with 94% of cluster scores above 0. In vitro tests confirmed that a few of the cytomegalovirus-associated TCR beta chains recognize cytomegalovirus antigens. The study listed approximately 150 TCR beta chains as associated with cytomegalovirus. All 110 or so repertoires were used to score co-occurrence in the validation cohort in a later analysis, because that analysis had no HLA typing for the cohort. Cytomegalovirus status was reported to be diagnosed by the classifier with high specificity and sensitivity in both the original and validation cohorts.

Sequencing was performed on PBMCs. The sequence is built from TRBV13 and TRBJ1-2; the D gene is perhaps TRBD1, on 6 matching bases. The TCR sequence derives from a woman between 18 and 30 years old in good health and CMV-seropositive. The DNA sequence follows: TGTGCCAGCAGCTTACGGACAGTGGATGGCTACACCTTC. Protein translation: CASSLRTVDGYTF.